The T cell receptor beta chain described here comes from a study of OX40 agonist ivuxolimab in advanced cancers. Whole-study context: Every 2 weeks, ivuxolimab was infused into the patients intravenously at between 0.01 and 10 mg/kg. Dose-escalation patients suffered from hepatocellular carcinoma, melanoma, renal cell or head and neck cancer.

With 2 bases removed from V and 7 bases from J, the gap between germline ends came to 18 bases. CDR1 and CDR2 from the germline V gene are SNHLY and FYNNEI. The CDR3 loop spans 15 amino acids. This clone was seen many times. Data came from immunoSEQ multiplex PCR; TCRdb stores just in-frame clones and leaves some out. Here the sample spans roughly 56,000 clones, around 83% being singletons. This chain joins TRBV2 and TRBJ2-7; D is undetermined. The clonotype originates from an adult with an advanced solid tumor such as melanoma, head and neck, liver or kidney cancer. Sequencing used CD4+ or CD8+ T cells sorted from blood, obtained in a trial of the OX40 agonist ivuxolimab. The CDR3 reads CASSEHSATYTEQYF. The CDR3 DNA is TGTGCCAGCAGTGAACACTCCGCTACTTACACGGAGCAGTACTTC.